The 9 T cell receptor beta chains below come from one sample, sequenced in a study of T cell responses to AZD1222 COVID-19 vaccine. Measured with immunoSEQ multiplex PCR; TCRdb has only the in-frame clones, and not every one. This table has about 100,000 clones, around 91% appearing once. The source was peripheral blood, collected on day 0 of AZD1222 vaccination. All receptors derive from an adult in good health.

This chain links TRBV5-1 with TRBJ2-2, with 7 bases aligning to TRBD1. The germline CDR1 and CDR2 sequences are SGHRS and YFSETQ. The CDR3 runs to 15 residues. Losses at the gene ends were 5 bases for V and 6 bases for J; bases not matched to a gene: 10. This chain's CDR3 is CASRNPGGSAGELFF. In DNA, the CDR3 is TGCGCCAGCAGGAATCCAGGGGGAAGTGCCGGGGAGCTGTTTTTT. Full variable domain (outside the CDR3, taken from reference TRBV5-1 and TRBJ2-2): KAGVTQTPRYLIKTRGQQVTLSCSPISGHRSVSWYQQTPGQGLQFLFEYFSETQRNKGNFPGRFSGRQFSNSRSEMNVSTLELGDSALYLCASRNPGGSAGELFFGEGSRLTVL.

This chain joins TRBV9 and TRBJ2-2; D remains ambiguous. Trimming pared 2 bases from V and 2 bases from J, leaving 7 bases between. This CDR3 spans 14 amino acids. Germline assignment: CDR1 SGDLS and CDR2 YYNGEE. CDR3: CASSVVPNTGELFF. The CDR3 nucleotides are TGTGCCAGCAGCGTGGTCCCCAACACCGGGGAGCTGTTTTTT.

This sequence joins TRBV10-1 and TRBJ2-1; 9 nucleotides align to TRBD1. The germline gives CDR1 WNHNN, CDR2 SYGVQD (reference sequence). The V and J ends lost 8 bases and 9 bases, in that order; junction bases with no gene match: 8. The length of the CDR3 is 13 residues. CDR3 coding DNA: TGCGCCAGCGGGGCACAGGGGGCGGGTGAGCAGTTCTTC. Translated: CASGAQGAGEQFF.

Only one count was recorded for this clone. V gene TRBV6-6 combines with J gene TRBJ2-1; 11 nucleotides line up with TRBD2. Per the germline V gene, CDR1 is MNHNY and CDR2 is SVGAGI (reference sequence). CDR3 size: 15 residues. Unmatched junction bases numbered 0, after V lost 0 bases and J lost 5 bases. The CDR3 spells CASSYSSGGDNEQFF. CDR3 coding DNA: TGTGCCAGCAGTTACTCTAGCGGGGGGGACAATGAGCAGTTCTTC.

CDR3 nucleotides: TGTGCCAGCAGTGAGGACAGGGTCAGTTTCTCCACCTTC. This sequence encodes CASSEDRVSFSTF. The chain is built from TRBV6-1 and TRBJ1-2; 8 bases match TRBD1. The CDR3 totals 13 residues. Germline loops: CDR1 MNHNS, CDR2 SASEGT. The ends lost 3 bases at V and 13 bases at J; junction bases unmatched: 10.

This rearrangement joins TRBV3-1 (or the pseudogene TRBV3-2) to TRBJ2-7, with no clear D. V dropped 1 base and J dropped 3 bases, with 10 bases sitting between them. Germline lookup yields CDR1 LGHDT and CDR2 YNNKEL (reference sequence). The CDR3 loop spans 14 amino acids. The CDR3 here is CASSQVFTNYEQYF. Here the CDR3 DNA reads TGTGCCAGCAGCCAAGTATTTACTAACTACGAGCAGTACTTC.

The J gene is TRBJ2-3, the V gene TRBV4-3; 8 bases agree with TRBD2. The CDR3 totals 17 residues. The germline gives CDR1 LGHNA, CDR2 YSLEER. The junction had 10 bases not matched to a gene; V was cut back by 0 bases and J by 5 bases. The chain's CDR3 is CASSQEVPGGQGDTQYF. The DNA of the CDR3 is TGCGCCAGCAGCCAAGAGGTACCGGGGGGGCAAGGAGATACGCAGTATTTT.

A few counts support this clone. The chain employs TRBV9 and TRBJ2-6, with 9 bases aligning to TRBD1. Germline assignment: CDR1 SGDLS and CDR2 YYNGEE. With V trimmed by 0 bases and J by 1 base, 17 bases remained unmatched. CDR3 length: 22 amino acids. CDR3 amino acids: CASSVATSRTGTGFSGANVLTF. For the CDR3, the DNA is TGTGCCAGCAGCGTAGCTACCAGTAGAACCGGGACAGGGTTTTCTGGGGCCAACGTCCTGACTTTC.

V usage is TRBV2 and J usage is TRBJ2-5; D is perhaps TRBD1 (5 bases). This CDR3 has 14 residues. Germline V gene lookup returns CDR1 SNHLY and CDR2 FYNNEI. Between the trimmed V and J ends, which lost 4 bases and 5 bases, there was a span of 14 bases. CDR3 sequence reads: CASSVTAGLETQYF. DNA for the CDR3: TGTGCCAGCAGTGTCACGGCAGGGTTGGAGACCCAGTACTTC. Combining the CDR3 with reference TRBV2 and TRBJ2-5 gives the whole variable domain EPEVTQTPSHQVTQMGQEVILRCVPISNHLYFYWYRQILGQKVEFLVSFYNNEISEKSEIFDDQFSVERPDGSNFTLKIRSTKLEDSAMYFCASSVTAGLETQYFGPGTRLLVL.